This T cell receptor (beta chain) was sequenced during a study of response to subunit inactivated influenza vaccine. TCRdb called the RT-PCR reads again in MiXCR, with one record for every CDR3 protein. The sample lists around 600,000 distinct CDR3 sequences; about 11% were seen once. The ends were cut back, 2 bases at V and 2 bases at J, with 8 bases in the middle. The germline CDR1 and CDR2 sequences are MNHEY and SVGAGI. This CDR3 region has 14 residues. This clonotype was detected many times. These records were also assigned to another study, of T cells expressing NK-cell markers. That report adds: cDNA encoding TCR beta was synthesized via 5'RACE template switching incorporating UMIs. Whether expanded NKG2C+ T cell clones were HCMV-specific remained unclear.

The sample consisted of PBMCs from blood, taken on the day of vaccination. This receptor was obtained from a man over 45 who received an inactivated influenza vaccine. The rearrangement joins TRBV6-5 to TRBJ2-3, with no clear D. The DNA of the CDR3 is TGTGCCAGCAGTTACGGGTTATACACAGATACGCAGTATTTT. It translates to CASSYGLYTDTQYF.